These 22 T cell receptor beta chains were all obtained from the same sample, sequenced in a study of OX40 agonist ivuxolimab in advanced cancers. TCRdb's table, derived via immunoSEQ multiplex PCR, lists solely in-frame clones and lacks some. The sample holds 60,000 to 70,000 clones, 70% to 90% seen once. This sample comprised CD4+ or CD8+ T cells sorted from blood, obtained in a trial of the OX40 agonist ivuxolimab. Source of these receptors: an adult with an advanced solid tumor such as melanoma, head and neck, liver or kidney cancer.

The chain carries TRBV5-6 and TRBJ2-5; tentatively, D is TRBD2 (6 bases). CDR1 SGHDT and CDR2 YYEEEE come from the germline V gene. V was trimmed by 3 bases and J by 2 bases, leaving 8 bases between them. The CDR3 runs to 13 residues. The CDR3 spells CASSSAGQETQYF. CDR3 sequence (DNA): TGTGCCAGCAGCTCCGCGGGACAAGAGACCCAGTACTTC.

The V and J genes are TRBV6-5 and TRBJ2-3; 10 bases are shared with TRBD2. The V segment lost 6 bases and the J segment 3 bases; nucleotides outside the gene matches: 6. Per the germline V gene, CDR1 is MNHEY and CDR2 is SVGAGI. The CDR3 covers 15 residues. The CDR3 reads CASRTSSGRTDTQYF. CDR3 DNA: TGTGCCAGCAGAACCTCTAGCGGGAGAACAGATACGCAGTATTTT.

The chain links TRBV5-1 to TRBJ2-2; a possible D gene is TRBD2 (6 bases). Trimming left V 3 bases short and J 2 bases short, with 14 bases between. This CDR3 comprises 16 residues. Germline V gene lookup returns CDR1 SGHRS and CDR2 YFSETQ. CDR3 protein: CASSYFGSGNTGELFF. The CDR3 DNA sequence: TGCGCCAGCAGCTATTTTGGTAGCGGAAACACCGGGGAGCTGTTTTTT.

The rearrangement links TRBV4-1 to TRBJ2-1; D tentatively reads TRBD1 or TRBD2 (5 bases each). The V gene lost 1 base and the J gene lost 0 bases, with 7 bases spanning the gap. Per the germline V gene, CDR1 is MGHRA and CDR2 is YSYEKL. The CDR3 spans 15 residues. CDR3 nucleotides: TGCGCCAGCAGCCAAGGAGGGGCCTCCTACAATGAGCAGTTCTTC. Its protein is CASSQGGASYNEQFF.

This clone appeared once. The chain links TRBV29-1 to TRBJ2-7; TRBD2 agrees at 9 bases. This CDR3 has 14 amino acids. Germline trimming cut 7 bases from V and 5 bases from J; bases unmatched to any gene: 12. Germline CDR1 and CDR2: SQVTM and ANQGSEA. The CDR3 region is CSAGGGRGSDEQYF. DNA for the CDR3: TGCAGCGCCGGGGGCGGGAGGGGGTCGGACGAGCAGTACTTC.

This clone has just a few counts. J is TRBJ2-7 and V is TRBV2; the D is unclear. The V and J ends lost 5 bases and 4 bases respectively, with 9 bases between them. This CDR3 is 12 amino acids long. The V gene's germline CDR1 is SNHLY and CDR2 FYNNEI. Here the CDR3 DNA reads TGTGCCAGCAGTTTAACACCGTACGAGCAGTACTTC. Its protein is CASSLTPYEQYF.

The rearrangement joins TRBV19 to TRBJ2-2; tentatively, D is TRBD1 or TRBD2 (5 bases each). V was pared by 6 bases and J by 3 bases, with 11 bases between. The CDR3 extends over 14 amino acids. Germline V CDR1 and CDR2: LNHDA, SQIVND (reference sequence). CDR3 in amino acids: CASRSGTDTGELFF. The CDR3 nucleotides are TGTGCCAGTAGATCGGGGACCGACACCGGGGAGCTGTTTTTT.

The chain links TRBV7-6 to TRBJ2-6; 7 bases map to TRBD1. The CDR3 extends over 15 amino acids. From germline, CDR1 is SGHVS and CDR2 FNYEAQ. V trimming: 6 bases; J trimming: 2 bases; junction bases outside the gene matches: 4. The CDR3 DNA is TGTGCCAGCAGTCAAGGACAGGCTGGGGCCAACGTCCTGACTTTC. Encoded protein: CASSQGQAGANVLTF.

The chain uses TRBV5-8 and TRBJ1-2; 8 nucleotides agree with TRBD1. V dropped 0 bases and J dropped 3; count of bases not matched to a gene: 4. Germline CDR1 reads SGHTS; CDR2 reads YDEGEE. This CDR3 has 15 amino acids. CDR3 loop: CASSLGQGPYYGYTF. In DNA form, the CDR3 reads TGTGCCAGCAGCTTGGGACAGGGGCCCTACTATGGCTACACCTTC.

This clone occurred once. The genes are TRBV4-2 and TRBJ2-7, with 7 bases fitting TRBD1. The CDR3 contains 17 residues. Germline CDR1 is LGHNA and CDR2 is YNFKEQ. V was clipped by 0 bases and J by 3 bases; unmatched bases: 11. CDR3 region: CASSQDLLGAGGYEQYF. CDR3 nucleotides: TGTGCCAGCAGCCAAGATCTCCTAGGGGCAGGGGGCTACGAGCAGTACTTC.

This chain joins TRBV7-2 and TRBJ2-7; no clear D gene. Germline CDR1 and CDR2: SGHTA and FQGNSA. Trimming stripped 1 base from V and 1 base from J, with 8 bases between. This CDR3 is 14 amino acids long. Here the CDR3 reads CASSLGGDSYEQYF. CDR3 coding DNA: TGTGCCAGCAGCTTAGGTGGAGATTCCTACGAGCAGTACTTC.

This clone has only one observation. The CDR3 protein is CASSLRDGNQPQHF. In DNA form, the CDR3 reads TGTGCCAGTAGTTTAAGGGACGGCAATCAGCCCCAGCATTTT. V and J are TRBV19 and TRBJ1-5; D perhaps matches TRBD1 (5 bases). Per the germline V gene, CDR1 is LNHDA and CDR2 is SQIVND (reference sequence). V was pared by 5 bases and J by 2 bases, with 10 bases between. The CDR3 extends over 14 amino acids.

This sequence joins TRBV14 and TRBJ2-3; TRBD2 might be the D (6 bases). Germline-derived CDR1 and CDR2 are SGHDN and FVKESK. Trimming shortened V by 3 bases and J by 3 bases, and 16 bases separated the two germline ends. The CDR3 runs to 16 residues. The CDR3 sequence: CASSQLVGGGTDTQYF. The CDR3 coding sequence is TGTGCCAGCAGCCAGCTCGTGGGAGGTGGAACAGATACGCAGTATTTT.

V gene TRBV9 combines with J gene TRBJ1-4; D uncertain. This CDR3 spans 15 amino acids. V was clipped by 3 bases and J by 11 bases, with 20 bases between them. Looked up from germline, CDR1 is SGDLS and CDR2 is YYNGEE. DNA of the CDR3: TGTGCCAGCAGCGCAACTTCGATCGGTCCTGTGAAACTGTTTTTT. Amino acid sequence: CASSATSIGPVKLFF.

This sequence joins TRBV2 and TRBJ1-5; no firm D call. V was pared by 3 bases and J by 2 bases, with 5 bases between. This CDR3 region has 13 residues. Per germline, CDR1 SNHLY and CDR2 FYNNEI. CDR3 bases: TGTGCCAGCAGTGACTGGGGCAATCAGCCCCAGCATTTT. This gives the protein CASSDWGNQPQHF.

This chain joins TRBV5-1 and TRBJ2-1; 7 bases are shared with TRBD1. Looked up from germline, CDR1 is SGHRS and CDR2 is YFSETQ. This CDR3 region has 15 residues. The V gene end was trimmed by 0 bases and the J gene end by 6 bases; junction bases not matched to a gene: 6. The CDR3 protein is CASSLEKTGTNEQFF. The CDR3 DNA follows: TGCGCCAGCAGCTTGGAAAAGACAGGGACCAATGAGCAGTTCTTC.

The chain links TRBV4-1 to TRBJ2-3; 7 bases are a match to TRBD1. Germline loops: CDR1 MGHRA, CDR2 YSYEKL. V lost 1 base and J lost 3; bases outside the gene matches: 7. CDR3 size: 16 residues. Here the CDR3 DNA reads TGCGCCAGCAGCCAAGGTGGCTCGGGACAGACAGATACGCAGTATTTT. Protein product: CASSQGGSGQTDTQYF.

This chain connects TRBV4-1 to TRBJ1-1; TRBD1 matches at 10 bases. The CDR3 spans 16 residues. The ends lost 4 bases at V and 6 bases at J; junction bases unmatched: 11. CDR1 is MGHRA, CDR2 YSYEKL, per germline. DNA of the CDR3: TGCGCCAGCAGCCGAATGGGTCGGACAGGGGGGTCTGAAGCTTTCTTT. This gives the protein CASSRMGRTGGSEAFF.

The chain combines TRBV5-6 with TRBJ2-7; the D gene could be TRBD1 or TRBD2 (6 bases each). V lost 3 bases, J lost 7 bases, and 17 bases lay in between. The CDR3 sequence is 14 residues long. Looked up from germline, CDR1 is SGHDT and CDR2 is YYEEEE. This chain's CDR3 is CASSSRWGAVEQYF. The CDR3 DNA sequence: TGTGCCAGCAGCTCGCGGTGGGGGGCGGTTGAGCAGTACTTC.

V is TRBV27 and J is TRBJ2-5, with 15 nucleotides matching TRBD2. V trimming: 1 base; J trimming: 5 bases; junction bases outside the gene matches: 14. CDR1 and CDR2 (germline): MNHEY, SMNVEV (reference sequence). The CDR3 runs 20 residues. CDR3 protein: CASSLFIPRTSGRAWETQYF. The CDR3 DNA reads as TGTGCCAGCAGTTTATTTATCCCGAGGACTAGCGGGAGGGCCTGGGAGACCCAGTACTTC.

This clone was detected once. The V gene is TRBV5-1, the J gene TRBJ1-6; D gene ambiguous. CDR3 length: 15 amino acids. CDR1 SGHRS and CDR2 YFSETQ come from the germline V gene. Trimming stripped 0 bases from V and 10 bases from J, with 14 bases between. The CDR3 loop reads CASSLAGRERSPLHF. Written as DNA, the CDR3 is TGCGCCAGCAGCTTGGCCGGTCGGGAGCGCTCACCCCTCCACTTT.

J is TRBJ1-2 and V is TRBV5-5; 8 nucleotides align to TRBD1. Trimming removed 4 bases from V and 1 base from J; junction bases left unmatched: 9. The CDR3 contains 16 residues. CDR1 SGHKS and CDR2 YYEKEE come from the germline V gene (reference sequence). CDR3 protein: CASSQARTGLNYGYTF. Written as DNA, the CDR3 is TGTGCCAGCAGCCAGGCTCGGACAGGGCTTAACTATGGCTACACCTTC.